This is a list of T cell receptor beta chains from one sample in a study of blood T cell repertoires in COVID-19. Clones were read by immunoSEQ multiplex PCR, and TCRdb kept only the in-frame ones, dropping some. This repertoire shows about 180,000 clones, 89% found once; its top ten account for around 1.9%. The material sequenced was peripheral blood. Source of these receptors: a man between 18 and 29 years old who had recovered from COVID-19. CDR3s include the opening cysteine and the closing phenylalanine or tryptophan. Each record gives: V gene, J gene, D gene, clone size, CDR3 DNA, CDR3 protein. A D gene is named only where the DNA matches it firmly. Part of the rows lack a size; the others show once, few, many or a class for expanded clones.

TRBV6-5	TRBJ2-1	TRBD2	NA	TGTGCCAGCAGTTACAACCCGGGGGGGGCGAATGAGCAGTTCTTC	CASSYNPGGANEQFF
TRBV6-6	TRBJ1-4	NA	NA	TGTGCCAGCAGAGCTCTTCAGGGAGGGGGGGAAAAACTGTTTTTT	CASRALQGGGEKLFF
TRBV6-4	TRBJ1-1	TRBD1	NA	TGTGCCAGCAGAACCGGGACAGGGGAAGCTTTCTTT	CASRTGTGEAFF
TRBV7-9	TRBJ1-3	NA	NA	TGTGCCAGCAGCCACCGGACAGTCTCTGGAAACACCATATATTTT	CASSHRTVSGNTIYF
TRBV19	TRBJ2-1	NA	NA	TGTGCCAGTAGTATATTTGGGATTTGGGGGCCCACGGGCAATGAGCAGTTCTTC	CASSIFGIWGPTGNEQFF
TRBV27	TRBJ2-1	NA	few	TGTGCCACCAACGGCAGGGAGGATGAGCAGTTCTTC	CATNGREDEQFF
TRBV7-3	TRBJ2-7	TRBD2	NA	TGTGCCAGCAGCCATGAGCCGGGGGGGTATAACGAGCAGTACTTC	CASSHEPGGYNEQYF
TRBV6-2/TRBV6-3	TRBJ2-7	TRBD2	once	TGTGCCAGCAGTTACAACGGACTAGGCAAGACCTACGAGCAGTACTTC	CASSYNGLGKTYEQYF
TRBV7-2	TRBJ1-2	TRBD1	NA	TGTGCCAGCAGTTTAGACAGGGGCTATGGCTACACCTTC	CASSLDRGYGYTF
TRBV27	TRBJ1-1	TRBD1	NA	TGTGCCAGCAGCCCTTCCGGGACAGGGAACGCTGAAGCTTTCTTT	CASSPSGTGNAEAFF
TRBV5-5	TRBJ2-7	TRBD2	NA	TGTGCCAGCAGCTTAGCGGGAGGGGGGTCCTACGAGCAGTACTTC	CASSLAGGGSYEQYF
TRBV7-2	TRBJ2-7	NA	once	TGTGCCAGCAGCTTAGGCCGGTCTTACTACGAGCAGTACTTC	CASSLGRSYYEQYF
TRBV24-1	TRBJ2-3	NA	NA	TGTGCCACCAGTGATACGGACTCAGGCCCAGATACGCAGTATTTT	CATSDTDSGPDTQYF
TRBV11-2	TRBJ1-3	NA	NA	TGTGCCAGCAGCTTAGTCCAGGGGGGAAACACCATATATTTT	CASSLVQGGNTIYF
TRBV19	TRBJ2-3	TRBD2	few	TGTGCCAGTAGTATGGTCCCGACTAGCGGGGGAGGTACGCAGTATTTT	CASSMVPTSGGGTQYF
TRBV11-3	TRBJ2-1	TRBD1	NA	TGTGCCATCGTTCCCCCTCGAGAGGACAGGGGAGCCAATGAGCAGTTCTTC	CAIVPPREDRGANEQFF